This T cell receptor (beta chain) appears in the sequencing data of a study of cytomegalovirus exposure and HLA in healthy donors. The germline V and J ends were trimmed by 4 bases and 7 bases, with 20 bases remaining between them. The V gene's germline CDR1 is MNHNS and CDR2 SASEGT. The CDR3 consists of 15 residues. Produced via immunoSEQ multiplex PCR; TCRdb's table is partial and in-frame only. The sample lists some 140,000 clones; roughly 86% were seen once. The sample comprised PBMCs. The J gene is TRBJ2-7, the V gene TRBV6-1; D possibly corresponds to TRBD1 (6 bases). This receptor was obtained from a woman aged 25 to 39 in good health and CMV-seronegative. This chain's CDR3 is CASSVGDNSVREQYF. The CDR3 DNA is TGTGCCAGCAGTGTGGGGGACAACTCGGTACGGGAGCAGTACTTC.